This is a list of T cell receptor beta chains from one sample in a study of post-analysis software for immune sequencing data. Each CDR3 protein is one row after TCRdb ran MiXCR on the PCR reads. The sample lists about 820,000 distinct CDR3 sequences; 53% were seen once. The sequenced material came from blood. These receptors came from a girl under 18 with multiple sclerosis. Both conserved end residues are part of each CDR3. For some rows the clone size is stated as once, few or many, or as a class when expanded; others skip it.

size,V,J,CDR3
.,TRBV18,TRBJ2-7,CASSPNRAEQYF
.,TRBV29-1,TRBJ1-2,CSVTGGSYGYTF
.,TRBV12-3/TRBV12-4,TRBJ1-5,CASSSRVISNQPQHF
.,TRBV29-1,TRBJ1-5,CSVEAGLGEPQHF
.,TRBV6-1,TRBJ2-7,CASSPGPGQGIDFSYEQYF
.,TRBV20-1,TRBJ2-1,CSARGLAGNSSYNEQFF
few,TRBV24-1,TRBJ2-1,CATSDPPTNNEQFF
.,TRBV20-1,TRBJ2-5,CSARPTGGGGSREQYF
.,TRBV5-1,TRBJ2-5,CASSPRDPQLGGQYF
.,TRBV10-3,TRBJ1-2,CATTDRTTNYGYTF
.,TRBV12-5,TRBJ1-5,CASGWRGRPDSNQPQHF
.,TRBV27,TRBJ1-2,CASSFRGDRERYTF
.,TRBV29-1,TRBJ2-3,CSVEGRASTDTQYF
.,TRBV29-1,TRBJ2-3,CSAWGLADRTDTQYF
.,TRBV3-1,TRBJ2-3,CASSQDTLALDTQYF
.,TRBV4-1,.,CAGSQDKGLARTGTQYF
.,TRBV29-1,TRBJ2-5,CSVVSVRGQETQYF